A selection of T cell receptor beta chains follows, all from one sample in a study of blood T cell repertoires in COVID-19. Produced via immunoSEQ multiplex PCR; TCRdb's table is partial and in-frame only. The table has roughly 60,000 clones, 75% to 90% seen once. Input material: peripheral blood. The origin of the receptors is a man older than 75 with acute or convalescent COVID-19. The CDR3 runs from the conserved cysteine through the conserved F or W. The D gene is left open where the match is weak. The size of a clone is reported for some rows only, either as once, few or many, or as a class for expanded clones.

V gene: TRBV2; D gene: TRBD1; J gene: TRBJ1-2; clone size: -; CDR3 protein: CASSWDRITSGYTF; CDR3 DNA: TGTGCCAGCAGTTGGGACAGGATAACCTCTGGCTACACCTTC
V gene: TRBV3-1/TRBV3-2; D gene: TRBD1; J gene: TRBJ1-2; clone size: few; CDR3 protein: CASSPRTGKDGYTF; CDR3 DNA: TGTGCCAGCAGCCCGAGGACAGGGAAAGATGGCTACACCTTC
V gene: TRBV19; D gene: -; J gene: TRBJ1-1; clone size: -; CDR3 protein: CASSLNRNTEAFF; CDR3 DNA: TGTGCCAGTAGTCTCAACAGGAACACTGAAGCTTTCTTT
V gene: TRBV18; D gene: -; J gene: TRBJ1-3; clone size: -; CDR3 protein: CASSPQPVSGNTIYF; CDR3 DNA: TGTGCCAGCTCACCACAGCCCGTCTCTGGAAACACCATATATTTT
V gene: TRBV19; D gene: TRBD1; J gene: TRBJ2-2; clone size: -; CDR3 protein: CASRAPGQVTGELFF; CDR3 DNA: TGTGCCAGTAGGGCACCGGGACAGGTTACCGGGGAGCTGTTTTTT
V gene: TRBV19; D gene: -; J gene: TRBJ2-3; clone size: -; CDR3 protein: CASSIDTRSTDTQYF; CDR3 DNA: TGTGCCAGTAGTATAGACACTAGGAGCACAGATACGCAGTATTTT
V gene: TRBV10-1; D gene: TRBD1; J gene: TRBJ1-1; clone size: -; CDR3 protein: CASSDRGQRLNTEAFF; CDR3 DNA: TGCGCCAGCAGTGACAGGGGGCAAAGATTGAACACTGAAGCTTTCTTT
V gene: TRBV27; D gene: -; J gene: TRBJ2-7; clone size: once; CDR3 protein: CASSLGLRTWGVPYEQYF; CDR3 DNA: TGTGCCAGCAGTTTAGGCCTACGGACCTGGGGGGTCCCCTACGAGCAGTACTTC
V gene: TRBV11-1; D gene: TRBD1; J gene: TRBJ2-7; clone size: -; CDR3 protein: CASSSRQGNTYEQYF; CDR3 DNA: TGTGCCAGCAGCTCTCGACAGGGGAACACCTACGAGCAGTACTTC
V gene: TRBV28; D gene: -; J gene: TRBJ2-3; clone size: -; CDR3 protein: CASSEVSHLRDTQYF; CDR3 DNA: TGTGCCAGCAGTGAAGTAAGCCACCTCCGAGATACGCAGTATTTT
V gene: TRBV6-5; D gene: -; J gene: TRBJ2-6; clone size: once; CDR3 protein: CASSTGNSGANVLTF; CDR3 DNA: TGTGCCAGCAGTACAGGAAACTCTGGGGCCAACGTCCTGACTTTC
V gene: TRBV18; D gene: -; J gene: TRBJ2-4; clone size: -; CDR3 protein: CASSPSLEENIQYF; CDR3 DNA: TGTGCCAGCTCACCCTCGCTCGAGGAAAACATTCAGTACTTC
V gene: TRBV19; D gene: -; J gene: TRBJ1-2; clone size: -; CDR3 protein: CASRDNYGYTF; CDR3 DNA: TGTGCCAGCAGGGATAATTATGGCTACACCTTC
V gene: TRBV11-3; D gene: -; J gene: TRBJ2-7; clone size: -; CDR3 protein: CASRSSLGGQSSYEQYF; CDR3 DNA: TGTGCCAGCAGGTCGTCCCTCGGGGGGCAGAGCTCCTACGAGCAGTACTTC
V gene: TRBV5-5; D gene: TRBD1; J gene: TRBJ2-7; clone size: once; CDR3 protein: CASSPAPGTGTYEQYF; CDR3 DNA: TGTGCCAGCAGCCCCGCCCCCGGGACAGGTACCTACGAGCAGTACTTC
V gene: TRBV30; D gene: -; J gene: TRBJ1-1; clone size: -; CDR3 protein: CAWSVLFRNRNTEAFF; CDR3 DNA: TGTGCCTGGAGTGTACTATTTCGAAATAGGAACACTGAAGCTTTCTTT
V gene: TRBV4-1; D gene: TRBD1; J gene: TRBJ2-3; clone size: once; CDR3 protein: CASSQVGTGPDTQYF; CDR3 DNA: TGCGCCAGCAGCCAAGTCGGGACAGGGCCGGATACGCAGTATTTT
V gene: TRBV18; D gene: -; J gene: TRBJ1-1; clone size: -; CDR3 protein: CASSPRASPQHTEAFF; CDR3 DNA: TGTGCCAGCTCACCAAGAGCGTCTCCCCAGCACACTGAAGCTTTCTTT